The clone carrying this T cell receptor beta chain was counted only a few times. This CDR3 is built from 15 residues. Trimming cost V 6 bases and J 0 bases, with 14 bases left between them. CDR1 and CDR2 from the germline V gene are MNHNY and SVGAGI (reference sequence). The data were obtained in a study of blood T cells in healthy people across ages. PCR was performed a second time for roughly 7 to 11 cycles using a sample-barcoded 5' primer and a J-beta primer mix. Per sample, CDR3-containing paired-end reads numbered at least 2.5 million. A single record per CDR3 protein comes from TCRdb applying MiXCR to the 5' RACE reads. Among roughly 830,000 distinct CDR3 sequences, less than 80% were seen once, and the ten largest hold around a quarter.

The J gene is TRBJ1-2, the V gene TRBV6-6; D possibly corresponds to TRBD1 (5 bases). Sequencing was performed on blood. The clonotype was recovered from a man aged 25-40 years in good health. The CDR3 DNA reads TGTGCCAGCAGCATCCACGGGGGGGCTAACTATGGCTACACCTTC. This sequence encodes CASSIHGGANYGYTF.